Given below is one T cell receptor (beta chain) in context. No antigen is known for it. The sample is drawn from a study of CD4 T cells in relation to SARS-CoV-2 and coronaviruses. Study-wide findings and caveats: In roughly 65% of donors, memory CD4+ clonotypes crossrecognized SARS-CoV-2 and at least one common cold coronavirus spike. Culture-expanded clones reflect memory recall rather than primary priming during culture.

The unexposed donors gave CD4+ T cells in about 2011-2019, prior to COVID-19. Naive and memory CD4+ T cells were separated from cryopreserved PBMCs. Naive and memory CD4+ T cell DNA was deep-sequenced without culture. Profiling relied on immunoSEQ multiplex PCR, and the TCRdb table lists in-frame clones only, not all of them. In the table there are tens of thousands of clones, more than 80% of which are singletons. The V gene's germline CDR1 is LNHDA and CDR2 SQIVND (reference sequence). J lost 3 bases, V lost 4 bases, and 4 bases had no gene match. CDR3 length: 15 amino acids. The chain employs TRBV19 and TRBJ2-2; 8 nucleotides line up with TRBD1. The receptor was isolated from a human donor in good health. The sequencing input was memory CD4+ T cells from PBMCs. CDR3 nucleotide sequence: TGTGCCAGTAGTAGGACAGGGTCGCACACCGGGGAGCTGTTTTTT. It specifies CASSRTGSHTGELFF.